The table lists the clone carrying this T cell receptor beta chain with a few counts. Its antigen remains unidentified. This sample was included in a study of beta chain features in type 1 diabetes. The authors reverse transcribed all of the isolated RNA, so sequencing captured expressed TCRB transcripts. TCRdb keeps only in-frame clones here, not all; method: immunoSEQ multiplex PCR. The sample records approximately 730,000 clones, roughly an eighth being singletons. Study-level results: The VDJ junctions of type 1 diabetes patients carried fewer insertions and more deletions. People with Type 1 diabetes carried modestly yet significantly shorter TCRB CDR3s in all four CD4+ subsets.

The CDR3 runs 16 residues. Germline V lookup: CDR1 SGDLS, CDR2 YYNGEE. V gave up 3 bases and J gave up 0 bases; unmatched junction bases: 5. The gene calls are TRBV9 and TRBJ1-4; the match to TRBD1 covers 7 bases. The receptor was isolated from a man aged 18 to 35 with type 1 diabetes. Sequenced material: naive CD4+ T cells from blood. CDR3 nucleotides: TGTGCCAGCAGCGCTCGACAGGGAACAACTAATGAAAAACTGTTTTTT. Its protein product is CASSARQGTTNEKLFF.